A selection of T cell receptor beta chains follows, all from one sample in a study of glioma-infiltrating T cells after dendritic cell vaccination. Sequenced by immunoSEQ multiplex PCR; TCRdb stores in-frame clones only, minus some. Among about 99,000 clones listed, 75% to 85% were seen once. The sample consisted of blood, taken before dendritic cell vaccination. The receptors derive from a human donor with glioblastoma. CDR3s include the opening cysteine and the closing phenylalanine or tryptophan. D genes are given only for firm matches. Rows give clone size only sometimes, using once, few, many, or a class for an expanded clone.

d_call	v_call	clone_size	j_call	cdr3_aa	cdr3_nt
.	TRBV6-5	.	TRBJ1-1	CASQASVTEAFF	TGTGCCAGTCAGGCCTCGGTAACTGAAGCTTTCTTT
.	TRBV5-6	.	TRBJ2-5	CASSYGFNLQETQYF	TGTGCCAGCAGTTACGGGTTTAATCTACAAGAGACCCAGTACTTC
TRBD2	TRBV27	.	TRBJ2-3	CASTRQAVGLAGGRGDTQYF	TGTGCCAGCACCCGCCAGGCTGTCGGGCTAGCGGGGGGCCGTGGAGATACGCAGTATTTT
.	TRBV5-1	.	TRBJ2-7	CASSLVDSYEQYF	TGCGCCAGCAGCTTGGTAGACTCCTACGAGCAGTACTTC
TRBD1	TRBV7-2	.	TRBJ1-5	CASSATGEDQPQHF	TGTGCCAGCAGCGCTACAGGGGAGGATCAGCCCCAGCATTTT
TRBD1	TRBV10-1	once	TRBJ1-1	CASRDSSLTSEAFF	TGCGCCAGCCGGGACAGTTCCTTAACTTCTGAAGCTTTCTTT
TRBD1	TRBV6-1	.	TRBJ2-1	CASSEAGQKNEQFF	TGTGCCAGCAGTGAAGCGGGACAGAAAAATGAGCAGTTCTTC
.	TRBV4-1	.	TRBJ2-5	CASSRGTPQETQYF	TGCGCCAGCAGCCGAGGGACTCCCCAAGAGACCCAGTACTTC
TRBD1	TRBV30	.	TRBJ1-2	CACSRDRPFGYTF	TGTGCCTGCTCCCGGGACAGGCCTTTTGGCTACACCTTC
.	TRBV5-6	.	TRBJ1-1	CASRLRSARGDTEAFF	TGTGCCAGCAGGTTGCGATCAGCTCGAGGAGACACTGAAGCTTTCTTT
.	TRBV7-9	.	TRBJ1-2	CASSLTEPHGYTF	TGTGCCAGCAGCTTAACAGAACCCCATGGCTACACCTTC
TRBD1	TRBV5-1	once	TRBJ1-1	CASSLTGGGEAFF	TGCGCCAGCAGCTTGACAGGGGGCGGTGAAGCTTTCTTT
.	TRBV2	.	TRBJ1-2	CASSERGPAYGYTF	TGTGCCAGCAGTGAGCGGGGGCCAGCCTATGGCTACACCTTC
TRBD1	TRBV5-1	.	TRBJ2-5	CASSYRGRGQGETQYF	TGCGCCAGCTCATACAGGGGAAGGGGCCAAGGAGAGACCCAGTACTTC
.	TRBV7-6	.	TRBJ2-1	CASEGSYNEQFF	TGTGCCAGCGAGGGCTCCTACAATGAGCAGTTCTTC
TRBD1	TRBV5-1	few	TRBJ2-5	CASSPIDRGGTQYF	TGCGCCAGCAGCCCAATTGACAGGGGGGGGACCCAGTACTTC
TRBD2	TRBV27	.	TRBJ2-3	CASSYRTGGGDTQYF	TGTGCCAGCAGTTACCGGACGGGAGGGGGGGATACGCAGTATTTT
TRBD2	TRBV5-1	.	TRBJ2-5	CASSLLTSGAETQYF	TGCGCCAGCAGCTTGTTAACTAGCGGGGCAGAGACCCAGTACTTC